A selection of T cell receptor beta chains follows, all from one sample in a study of blood T cell repertoires in COVID-19. The protocol was immunoSEQ multiplex PCR, while the TCRdb copy is restricted to in-frame clones and leaves out a portion. The sample includes about 98,000 clones, about nine tenths of them seen just once. The sample consisted of peripheral blood. These receptors were collected from a woman aged 45-59 years with COVID-19, enrolled during active disease. Each CDR3 is given with its conserved first and last residue. The D gene is left open where the match is weak. Not every row has a clone size; where given, it reads once, few, many or a size class.

CDR3 DNA,CDR3 protein,clone size,D gene,V gene,J gene
TGCGCCAGCAGCCAAGACCAACTAGCGGGGGGGTTTACCGGGGAGCTGTTTTTT,CASSQDQLAGGFTGELFF,.,TRBD2,TRBV4-1,TRBJ2-2
TGTGCCAGCAGCTTAGGTCTGGGGGCAAGTACAGATACGCAGTATTTT,CASSLGLGASTDTQYF,few,.,TRBV7-2,TRBJ2-3
TGTGCCAGCAGCCAACGACTAGCGAGCACAGATACGCAGTATTTT,CASSQRLASTDTQYF,.,TRBD2,TRBV3-1/TRBV3-2,TRBJ2-3
TGTGCCAGTAGTCAGAACACTGAAGCTTTCTTT,CASSQNTEAFF,.,.,TRBV19,TRBJ1-1
TGTGCCAGCGGGTTTGGGGACAGTAATTCACCCCTCCACTTT,CASGFGDSNSPLHF,once,TRBD1,TRBV2,TRBJ1-6
TGTGCCAGCAGTTTAAAGGGACAGGGCCAAGATACGCAGTATTTT,CASSLKGQGQDTQYF,.,TRBD1,TRBV27,TRBJ2-3
TGTGCCAGCAGCCCGGACGGACTTTCTAACTATGGCTACACCTTC,CASSPDGLSNYGYTF,.,.,TRBV6-5,TRBJ1-2
TGTGCCAGCAGCCAAGATGGGGGGAGAGGGGAGCAGTACTTC,CASSQDGGRGEQYF,.,.,TRBV3-1/TRBV3-2,TRBJ2-7
TGTGCCAGTTTCAGGACAGGGGGCGCAGGGGGCTACACCTTC,CASFRTGGAGGYTF,.,TRBD1,TRBV19,TRBJ1-2
TGTGCCAGCAGTTATTCAGTCAATCAGCCCCAGCATTTT,CASSYSVNQPQHF,.,.,TRBV6-5,TRBJ1-5
TGTGCCAGCAGCTCCCGGACTAGCGGGGATGAGCAGTTCTTC,CASSSRTSGDEQFF,.,TRBD2,TRBV7-2,TRBJ2-1
TGTGCCAGCAGCCAAGCCGGGCGGAGGGGCTACACCTTC,CASSQAGRRGYTF,.,.,TRBV3-1/TRBV3-2,TRBJ1-2
TGTGCCAGCAGCCAAGCCCAACGGAGCCAGTACTTC,CASSQAQRSQYF,.,.,TRBV3-1/TRBV3-2,TRBJ2-5
TGCGCCAGCAGCCCAACGGGACAGGGTAATTCACCCCTCCACTTT,CASSPTGQGNSPLHF,.,TRBD1,TRBV4-3,TRBJ1-6
TGCGCCAGCACCCGTCACCGGGGGGACAGGGGGCGCATCACTGAAGCTTTCTTT,CASTRHRGDRGRITEAFF,.,TRBD1,TRBV23-1,TRBJ1-1
TGTGCCAGCACTCCGGGACAGCTCTCCTACGAGCAGTACTTC,CASTPGQLSYEQYF,.,TRBD1,TRBV2,TRBJ2-7
TGTGCCAGCAGAGAGGACAGCCAAGAGACCCAGTACTTC,CASREDSQETQYF,.,.,TRBV6-5,TRBJ2-5
TGTGCCAGCAAAGCCGTTTTCGGGGAGACCCAGTACTTC,CASKAVFGETQYF,.,.,TRBV21-1,TRBJ2-5
TGTGCCAGCAGCTTAAGGTTCGTGGAGGGGTCGGGTGGCTACACCTTC,CASSLRFVEGSGGYTF,.,.,TRBV7-3,TRBJ1-2
TGTGCCAGCACGGCTAGCGGGCATAGCTCCTACAATGAGCAGTTCTTC,CASTASGHSSYNEQFF,.,TRBD2,TRBV9,TRBJ2-1
TGTGCCACCCGGAGGGGGACAGGGGGCAAGGATACGCAGTATTTT,CATRRGTGGKDTQYF,.,TRBD1,TRBV15,TRBJ2-3
TGTGCCAGCAGTATTCGACAGGGAGGTTCTGGGGCCAACGTCCTGACTTTC,CASSIRQGGSGANVLTF,.,.,TRBV28,TRBJ2-6